This passage covers 24 T cell receptor beta chains from one sample sequenced in a study of CD8+ T cells in alopecia areata. After isolation, RNA underwent reverse transcription to generate cDNA as the sequencing template. Produced via immunoSEQ multiplex PCR; TCRdb's table is partial and in-frame only. The table lists around 130,000 clones, 58% of them singletons. The sequencing used CD4+ T cells sorted from blood, collected at week 0. These receptors all come from a human donor with alopecia areata.

The chain employs TRBV5-4 and TRBJ2-3, with TRBD2 identical over 12 bases. The CDR3 spans 17 residues. Trimming cost V 2 bases and J 2 bases; bases outside gene matches: 6. CDR1 and CDR2 from the germline V gene are SGHNT and YYREEE (reference sequence). The CDR3 region is CASSFPGTSGPTDTQYF. CDR3 sequence (DNA): TGTGCCAGCAGCTTCCCCGGGACTAGCGGGCCCACAGATACGCAGTATTTT. The full variable domain, its missing parts supplied by reference TRBV5-4 and TRBJ2-3, is ETGVTQSPTHLIKTRGQQVTLRCSSQSGHNTVSWYQQALGQGPQFIFQYYREEENGRGNFPPRFSGLQFPNYSSELNVNALELDDSALYLCASSFPGTSGPTDTQYFGPGTRLTVL.

This chain joins TRBV5-1 and TRBJ2-2; TRBD1 matches 8 bases. The CDR3 has 16 residues. V was clipped by 3 bases and J by 6 bases; unmatched bases: 10. Germline V CDR1 and CDR2: SGHRS, YFSETQ. The chain's CDR3 is CASSSQGAPGSGELFF. The CDR3 bases are TGCGCCAGCAGCTCCCAGGGGGCTCCGGGTTCCGGGGAGCTGTTTTTT. The whole variable domain, remainder taken from reference TRBV5-1 and TRBJ2-2, is KAGVTQTPRYLIKTRGQQVTLSCSPISGHRSVSWYQQTPGQGLQFLFEYFSETQRNKGNFPGRFSGRQFSNSRSEMNVSTLELGDSALYLCASSSQGAPGSGELFFGEGSRLTVL.

The chain is built from TRBV5-1 and TRBJ2-6; D is undetermined. Looked up from germline, CDR1 is SGHRS and CDR2 is YFSETQ. The CDR3 consists of 18 residues. V shed 6 bases and J shed 0 bases, with 19 bases lying between them. The CDR3 DNA reads TGCGCCAGCACGAGGCTAGGAACCCTACGCTCTGGGGCCAACGTCCTGACTTTC. It yields the protein CASTRLGTLRSGANVLTF.

CDR3: CASSLDLTSGSLETQYF. In DNA form, the CDR3 reads TGTGCCAGCAGCTTGGACCTGACTAGCGGGAGTCTGGAGACCCAGTACTTC. The rearrangement uses TRBV7-2 and TRBJ2-5; 12 bases fit TRBD2. The J segment lost 5 bases and the V segment lost 3 bases, leaving 10 bases of the junction unmatched. CDR1 and CDR2 from the germline V gene are SGHTA and FQGNSA. The CDR3 loop spans 17 amino acids. Filled out from reference TRBV7-2 and TRBJ2-5, the complete variable domain reads GAGVSQSPSNKVTEKGKDVELRCDPISGHTALYWYRQSLGQGLEFLIYFQGNSAPDKSGLPSDRFSAERTGGSVSTLTIQRTQQEDSAVYLCASSLDLTSGSLETQYFGPGTRLLVL.

The rearrangement joins TRBV19 to TRBJ2-7, with 7 bases fitting TRBD2. This CDR3 has 14 amino acids. The V and J ends lost 2 bases and 3 bases, in that order; junction bases with no gene match: 4. Germline CDR1 LNHDA, CDR2 SQIVND (reference sequence). The CDR3 coding sequence is TGTGCCAGTAGTATAATGGCGGGGGACTACGAGCAGTACTTC. It specifies CASSIMAGDYEQYF. The complete variable domain, with remaining parts taken from reference TRBV19 and TRBJ2-7, reads DGGITQSPKYLFRKEGQNVTLSCEQNLNHDAMYWYRQDPGQGLRLIYYSQIVNDFQKGDIAEGYSVSREKKESFPLTVTSAQKNPTAFYLCASSIMAGDYEQYFGPGTRLTVT.

This clone was observed a few times. V gene TRBV7-9 combines with J gene TRBJ1-4; the match to TRBD1 covers 9 bases. The CDR3 covers 16 residues. Germline V gene sequence: CDR1 SEHNR, CDR2 FQNEAQ (reference sequence). V shed 6 bases, J shed 3 bases, and the junction held 8 bases outside the gene matches. CDR3 in DNA: TGTGCCAGCAGTCGAACAGGGGGCTTAGCTAATGAAAAACTGTTTTTT. Its translation is CASSRTGGLANEKLFF.

There are a few counts of this clone. The chain has TRBV25-1 and TRBJ1-1; D perhaps matches TRBD1 (5 bases). Germline CDR1 MGHDK, CDR2 SYGVNS. This CDR3 comprises 13 residues. The germline V and J ends were trimmed by 0 bases and 5 bases, with 7 bases remaining between them. The DNA of the CDR3 is TGTGCCAGCAGTGAATATGGGGGGACTGAAGCTTTCTTT. Translation: CASSEYGGTEAFF.

Comments on this clone: The same CDR3 is also encoded by other DNA sequences in this sample. The chain recombines TRBV4-2 with TRBJ2-5; TRBD2 agrees at 13 bases. This CDR3 contains 15 residues. Losses at the gene ends were 3 bases for V and 4 bases for J; bases not matched to a gene: 2. Germline V gene data show CDR1 as LGHNA and CDR2 as YNFKEQ. The CDR3 reads CASSQTSGGLETQYF. The CDR3 DNA is TGTGCCAGCAGCCAGACTAGCGGGGGGCTAGAGACCCAGTACTTC.

This clone was detected only a few times. J is TRBJ1-2 and V is TRBV29-1; D ambiguous. V was pared by 4 bases and J by 0 bases, with 6 bases between. Per germline, CDR1 SQVTM and CDR2 ANQGSEA. The CDR3 is 12 amino acids. CDR3 coding DNA: TGCAGCGTTGGGAGATCTAACTATGGCTACACCTTC. Translating it yields CSVGRSNYGYTF.

The genes are TRBV7-2 and TRBJ2-7, with TRBD2 matching over 8 bases. This CDR3 is built from 15 residues. Per germline, CDR1 SGHTA and CDR2 FQGNSA. V trimming: 2 bases; J trimming: 2 bases; junction bases outside the gene matches: 5. As DNA, the CDR3 is TGTGCCAGCAGCTTAAACCCGGGGGGGACCTACGAGCAGTACTTC. This codes for CASSLNPGGTYEQYF.

The chain links TRBV27 to TRBJ2-5; tentatively, D is TRBD1 (5 bases). Trimming took 8 bases from V and 2 from J, leaving 12 bases between them. The CDR3 is 13 amino acids. Germline CDR1 is MNHEY and CDR2 is SMNVEV (reference sequence). CDR3 amino acids: CASRGQEQETQYF. The CDR3 DNA reads TGTGCCAGCCGAGGACAAGAACAAGAGACCCAGTACTTC.

The J gene is TRBJ2-2, the V gene TRBV2, with D uncertain. With 3 bases removed from V and 7 bases from J, the gap between germline ends came to 12 bases. Germline CDR1 SNHLY, CDR2 FYNNEI. The CDR3 covers 14 residues. DNA of the CDR3: TGTGCCAGCAGTGATTTTCGGGTGAACGGGGAGCTGTTTTTT. Translating gives CASSDFRVNGELFF.

This clone is medium-sized (0.01 to 0.1%) within its sample. The V and J genes are TRBV7-9 and TRBJ2-1, with a possible D match to TRBD1 (5 bases). Germline V gene sequence: CDR1 SEHNR, CDR2 FQNEAQ (reference sequence). The CDR3 has 16 residues. V dropped 2 bases and J dropped 1 base, with 12 bases sitting between them. The CDR3 DNA is TGTGCCAGCAGCTTAAGGGCTGACAGTTCCTACAATGAGCAGTTCTTC. Its protein product is CASSLRADSSYNEQFF.

The V call is TRBV18, the J call TRBJ2-7; 7 bases are a match to TRBD2. Germline values: CDR1 KGHSH, CDR2 LQKENI. Losses at the gene ends were 0 bases for V and 5 bases for J; bases not matched to a gene: 7. The CDR3 has 15 residues. For the CDR3, the DNA is TGTGCCAGCTCACCACCAAGCCGACTAGCAGACGAGCAGTACTTC. Translating it yields CASSPPSRLADEQYF.

This clone was recorded a few times. V usage is TRBV28 and J usage is TRBJ2-7, with 11 bases that match TRBD2. The V and J ends lost 10 bases and 4 bases, in that order; junction bases with no gene match: 12. Germline V gene data show CDR1 as MDHEN and CDR2 as SYDVKM. CDR3 length: 15 amino acids. CDR3 nucleotide sequence: TGTGCCATTCTTGATACTAGCGGGAGAATTTACGAGCAGTACTTC. This encodes CAILDTSGRIYEQYF.

This clone has just a few counts. The chain links TRBV29-1 to TRBJ1-5; the D gene is possibly TRBD1 (6 bases). In germline, CDR1 is SQVTM, CDR2 ANQGSEA. V was shortened by 8 bases and J by 2 bases, with 16 bases between the two germline ends. The CDR3 extends over 14 amino acids. The CDR3 protein is CSPGRGVRNQPQHF. CDR3 DNA sequence: TGCAGCCCGGGGAGGGGGGTGCGCAATCAGCCCCAGCATTTT.

This clone was recorded a few times. CDR3 region: CASSSGGTDTQYF. The CDR3 DNA is TGTGCCAGCAGTAGCGGGGGGACAGATACGCAGTATTTT. The chain uses TRBV7-2 and TRBJ2-3, with 10 bases fitting TRBD2. The CDR3 sequence is 13 residues long. The junction had 0 bases not matched to a gene; V was cut back by 6 bases and J by 3 bases. The germline gives CDR1 SGHTA, CDR2 FQGNSA.

The chain carries TRBV9 and TRBJ1-1; D is unresolved. Trimming took 0 bases from V and 6 from J, leaving 9 bases between them. The germline CDR1 and CDR2 sequences are SGDLS and YYNGEE. This CDR3 contains 13 residues. The CDR3 sequence: CASSVVSSAEAFF. The DNA for the CDR3 is TGTGCCAGCAGCGTAGTTTCCAGCGCTGAAGCTTTCTTT.

This chain joins TRBV5-1 and TRBJ2-6, with 8 bases that match TRBD1. Germline CDR1 SGHRS, CDR2 YFSETQ. The CDR3 contains 18 residues. J lost 0 bases, V lost 4 bases, and 9 bases had no gene match. The CDR3 bases are TGCGCCAGCAGCGCCACCGGGACAGGAAGCTCTGGGGCCAACGTCCTGACTTTC. Its translation: CASSATGTGSSGANVLTF.

The chain is built from TRBV29-1 and TRBJ2-5; no firm D call. Trimming removed 6 bases at V and 1 base at J, with 15 bases between. This CDR3 region has 14 residues. Germline lookup yields CDR1 SQVTM and CDR2 ANQGSEA. CDR3 region: CSVISPNLQETQYF. The CDR3 bases are TGCAGCGTGATCAGCCCGAATCTCCAAGAGACCCAGTACTTC.

V is TRBV30 and J is TRBJ2-5; 7 nucleotides line up with TRBD2. Trimming at V came to 0 bases and at J to 5 bases, leaving 9 bases not matched to a gene. The CDR3 is 15 residues long. Germline V CDR1 and CDR2: GTSNPN, SVGIG (reference sequence). In DNA, the CDR3 is TGTGCCTGGAGTGTAAGCAGCGGGGCCTCGGAGACCCAGTACTTC. Translated, it gives CAWSVSSGASETQYF. The whole variable domain, remainder taken from reference TRBV30 and TRBJ2-5, is SQTIHQWPATLVQPVGSPLSLECTVEGTSNPNLYWYRQAAGRGLQLLFYSVGIGQISSEVPQNLSASRPQDRQFILSSKKLLLSDSGFYLCAWSVSSGASETQYFGPGTRLLVL.

The chain employs TRBV5-6 and TRBJ2-5; tentatively, D is TRBD2 (7 bases). This CDR3 has 15 amino acids. Germline V gene sequence: CDR1 SGHDT, CDR2 YYEEEE. V was cut by 1 base and J by 4 bases, with 14 bases left in between. The CDR3 nucleotides read TGTGCCAGCAGCTTGCTCGGGGGGCTACGAGAGACCCAGTACTTC. This encodes CASSLLGGLRETQYF.

This clone was counted between two and nine times. The V and J genes are TRBV5-4 and TRBJ2-7; D not certain. Trimming cost V 4 bases and J 7 bases, with 15 bases left between them. CDR1 and CDR2 from the germline V gene are SGHNT and YYREEE (reference sequence). The CDR3 runs 13 residues. CDR3 loop: CASSPPGGSEQYF. The CDR3, as DNA: TGTGCCAGCAGCCCCCCTGGCGGCTCGGAGCAGTACTTC.

The gene calls are TRBV9 and TRBJ2-2, with D perhaps matching TRBD2 (6 bases). The CDR3 has 15 residues. CDR1 and CDR2 from the germline V gene are SGDLS and YYNGEE. With 4 bases removed from V and 4 bases from J, the gap between germline ends came to 14 bases. The CDR3: CASSPELASTGELFF. CDR3 DNA sequence: TGTGCCAGCAGCCCTGAGCTAGCGAGCACCGGGGAGCTGTTTTTT.